This is a list of T cell receptor beta chains from one sample in a study of shared clonotypes between healthy human individuals. The table came from immunoSEQ multiplex PCR; TCRdb's copy has only in-frame clones and leaves some out. This table has a few hundred thousand clones, 95% to 96% appearing once. The sequencing sample was made of naive CD8+ T cells sorted from blood. Source of these receptors: a woman aged 25-40 years in good health. CDR3s include the opening cysteine and the closing phenylalanine or tryptophan. A D gene is named only where the DNA matches it firmly. Part of the rows lack a size; the others show once, few, many or a class for expanded clones.

clone_size	v_call	cdr3_length	d_call	j_call	cdr3_aa	cdr3_nt
.	TRBV9	13	.	TRBJ2-2	CASSGLRTGELFF	TGTGCCAGCAGCGGCCTCCGGACCGGGGAGCTGTTTTTT
.	TRBV4-1	15	TRBD1	TRBJ2-7	CASRPRDRGSYEQYF	TGCGCCAGCAGACCTCGGGACAGGGGCTCCTACGAGCAGTACTTC
.	TRBV5-8	12	.	TRBJ2-1	CASSFWDNEQFF	TGTGCCAGCAGCTTTTGGGACAATGAGCAGTTCTTC
.	TRBV28	13	.	TRBJ2-7	CASRNRGTYEQYF	TGTGCCAGCAGAAATAGGGGGACCTACGAGCAGTACTTC
once	TRBV27	14	.	TRBJ2-2	CASSPGTATGELFF	TGTGCCAGCAGTCCAGGGACTGCCACCGGGGAGCTGTTTTTT
once	TRBV6-1	18	TRBD2	TRBJ2-3	CASSEFFGLAGEADTQYF	TGTGCCAGCAGTGAATTCTTCGGACTAGCGGGAGAGGCTGATACGCAGTATTTT
.	TRBV7-9	13	.	TRBJ2-5	CASSVSDQETQYF	TGTGCCAGCAGCGTCTCGGACCAAGAGACCCAGTACTTC
.	TRBV27	16	.	TRBJ2-7	CASSAHRDDLSYEQYF	TGTGCCAGCAGTGCTCACCGGGACGACCTCTCCTACGAGCAGTACTTC
.	TRBV28	13	.	TRBJ1-1	CASTSTVNTEAFF	TGTGCCAGCACCTCGACAGTGAACACTGAAGCTTTCTTT
.	TRBV6-5	14	.	TRBJ2-7	CASSYSGREHEQYF	TGTGCCAGCAGTTACTCTGGCAGGGAACACGAGCAGTACTTC
.	TRBV6-4	16	.	TRBJ2-3	CASSPGALIPPDTQYF	TGTGCCAGCAGCCCGGGGGCCCTCATCCCCCCAGATACGCAGTATTTT
.	TRBV7-2	15	.	TRBJ2-3	CASKIPRLVTDTQYF	TGTGCCAGCAAGATCCCTAGGCTCGTCACAGATACGCAGTATTTT